This T cell receptor (beta chain) was found in a study of blood T cells in healthy people across ages. As regards this clonotype: Its antigen is currently unknown.

Through a sample-barcoded 5' primer and a J-beta primer mix, a second PCR was run for about 6 to 11 cycles. Each of the cDNA molecules was tagged by a template-switch adaptor with 12 random nucleotides. Sequencing yielded, for each sample, at least 2.5 million paired-end reads carrying CDR3. TCRdb itself ran the 5' RACE reads through MiXCR, one entry per CDR3 protein. Here the sample spans around 940,000 distinct CDR3 sequences, approximately 50% being singletons. Germline assignment: CDR1 KGHSH and CDR2 LQKENI. This CDR3 spans 15 amino acids. Trimming shortened V by 2 bases and J by 2 bases, and 13 bases separated the two germline ends. Regarding the study as a whole: Without sorted subsets, naive and antigen-experienced compartments could not be conclusively compared.

The source material was blood. The rearrangement links TRBV18 to TRBJ2-7, with D unclear. The TCR comes from a woman aged 60 to 75 in good health. The CDR3 protein is CASSPDGFPTYEQYF. CDR3 in DNA: TGTGCCAGCTCACCAGATGGTTTCCCGACCTACGAGCAGTACTTC.